One and the same sample provided the 7 T cell receptor beta chains below, sequenced in a study of blood T cell repertoires in COVID-19. Sequenced by immunoSEQ multiplex PCR; TCRdb stores in-frame clones only, minus some. The sample records 250,000 to 300,000 clones, approximately 90% being singletons. What was sequenced was PBMCs or T cells enriched from blood (not recorded which). These receptors originate from a woman aged 40-49 years with acute COVID-19.

The chain has TRBV7-2 and TRBJ2-1, with D tentatively TRBD2 (5 bases). The germline V gene has CDR1 SGHTA and CDR2 FQGNSA. The V end lost 3 bases, the J end lost 3 bases, and 12 bases lay between the germline ends. CDR3 size: 15 residues. The CDR3 here is CASSFSSSSYNEQFF. The DNA of the CDR3 is TGTGCCAGCAGCTTTTCTAGCTCTAGCTACAATGAGCAGTTCTTC.

The chain joins TRBV10-3 to TRBJ2-7; 11 nucleotides agree with TRBD2. The CDR3 contains 15 residues. Germline values: CDR1 ENHRY, CDR2 SYGVKD. Unmatched junction bases numbered 6, after V lost 3 bases and J lost 5 bases. The CDR3, as DNA: TGTGCCATCAGTGACGCGGCTAGCGGGAGGAACGAGCAGTACTTC. As protein: CAISDAASGRNEQYF.

V is TRBV6-1 and J is TRBJ1-5, with a weak D call TRBD1 (5 bases). This CDR3 has 15 amino acids. The germline V gene has CDR1 MNHNS and CDR2 SASEGT. V was clipped by 2 bases and J by 0 bases, with 8 bases between them. The CDR3, as DNA: TGTGCCAGCAGTGAAAGGGGATATAGCAATCAGCCCCAGCATTTT. It yields the protein CASSERGYSNQPQHF.

The genes are TRBV3-1 (or the pseudogene TRBV3-2) and TRBJ2-3; 8 bases are a match to TRBD2. V trimming: 4 bases; J trimming: 2 bases; junction bases outside the gene matches: 5. The CDR3 length is 15 residues. CDR1 and CDR2 from the germline V gene are LGHDT and YNNKEL (reference sequence). In DNA form, the CDR3 reads TGTGCCAGCAGCCTGACTAGCGACTACACAGATACGCAGTATTTT. Its translation: CASSLTSDYTDTQYF.

This chain connects TRBV19 to TRBJ1-2, with D tentatively TRBD1 (6 bases). Germline-derived CDR1 and CDR2 are LNHDA and SQIVND (reference sequence). The CDR3 contains 16 residues. Trimming took 6 bases from V and 5 from J, leaving 22 bases between them. CDR3 region: CASSAPGRDKGYGYTF. The CDR3 DNA is TGTGCCAGTAGCGCCCCAGGAAGGGACAAGGGGTATGGCTACACCTTC.

A single count supports this clone. The chain employs TRBV2 and TRBJ1-5; the D is unclear. The length of the CDR3 is 13 residues. Per germline, CDR1 SNHLY and CDR2 FYNNEI. With 7 bases removed from V and 4 bases from J, the gap between germline ends came to 11 bases. For the CDR3, the DNA is TGTGCCAGCAAAAACACAGAGAATCAGCCCCAGCATTTT. This encodes CASKNTENQPQHF.

This chain connects TRBV28 to TRBJ2-3, with 8 positions matching TRBD2. V dropped 7 bases and J dropped 2; count of bases not matched to a gene: 11. Germline CDR1 MDHEN, CDR2 SYDVKM. The CDR3 is made up of 16 amino acids. CDR3 coding DNA: TGTGCCAGCACCGTGACTAGCGTCACTCACACAGATACGCAGTATTTT. Its protein is CASTVTSVTHTDTQYF.